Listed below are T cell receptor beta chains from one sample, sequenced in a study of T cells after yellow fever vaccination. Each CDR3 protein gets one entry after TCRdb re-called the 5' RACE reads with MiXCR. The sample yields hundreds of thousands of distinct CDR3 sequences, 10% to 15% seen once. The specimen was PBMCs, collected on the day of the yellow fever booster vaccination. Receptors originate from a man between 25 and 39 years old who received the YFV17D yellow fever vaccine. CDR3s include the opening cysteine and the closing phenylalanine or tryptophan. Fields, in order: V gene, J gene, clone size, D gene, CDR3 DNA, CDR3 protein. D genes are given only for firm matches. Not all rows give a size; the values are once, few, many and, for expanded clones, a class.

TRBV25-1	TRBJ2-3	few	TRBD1	TGTGCCAGCACCCAGACAGGGATTATAGGTCGTACGCAGTATTTT	CASTQTGIIGRTQYF
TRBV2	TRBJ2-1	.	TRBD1	TGTGCCAGCAGGAGGACAGGTGAGCAGTTCTTC	CASRRTGEQFF
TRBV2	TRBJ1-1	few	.	TGTGCCAGCAGTTATGACAGGCTAGAGAGCACTGAAGCTTTCTTT	CASSYDRLESTEAFF
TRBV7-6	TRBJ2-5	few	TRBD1	TGTGCCAGCAGCTTAGATCGGACAGGGAATCAAGAGACCCAGTACTTC	CASSLDRTGNQETQYF
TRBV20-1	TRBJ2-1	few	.	TGCAGTGCTAGAGATCTAAGGGTATTCCTCAATGAGCAGTTCTTC	CSARDLRVFLNEQFF
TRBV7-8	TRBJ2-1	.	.	TGTGCCAGCAGCTCCGTCCCTTCCTACAATGAGCAGTTCTTC	CASSSVPSYNEQFF
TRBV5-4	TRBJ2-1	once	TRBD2	TGTGCCAGCAGCCGCGGACCTGGGGGGGCCTACAATGAGCAGTTCTTC	CASSRGPGGAYNEQFF
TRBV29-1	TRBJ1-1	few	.	TGCAGCGCTGTTACCCCTGAAGCTTTCTTT	CSAVTPEAFF
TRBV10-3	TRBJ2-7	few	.	TGTGCCATCAGTGACGGTGGGAGCTACGAGCAGTACTTC	CAISDGGSYEQYF
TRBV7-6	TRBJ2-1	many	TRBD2	TGTGCCAGCAGCCGGGAAGGTTCGGGAAGCGGGAGCTACAATGAGCAGTTCTTC	CASSREGSGSGSYNEQFF
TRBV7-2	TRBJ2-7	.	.	TGTGCCAGCAGCCCCACCCACGGATTTGGGTACGAGCAGTACTTC	CASSPTHGFGYEQYF
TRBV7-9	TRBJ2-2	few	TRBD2	TGTGCCAGCAGCTTAGCGACGGGAGGGCCAGCCGGGGAGCTGTTTTTT	CASSLATGGPAGELFF
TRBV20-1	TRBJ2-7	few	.	TGCAGTGCTAGAGATAGTAGCGGCAGCCTGTACGAGCAGTACTTC	CSARDSSGSLYEQYF
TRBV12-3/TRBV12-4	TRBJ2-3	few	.	TGTGCCAGCAGTTTTGAGTACTCTAGCACAGATACGCAGTATTTT	CASSFEYSSTDTQYF
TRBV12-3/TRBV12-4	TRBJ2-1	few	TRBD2	TGTGCCAGCAGTGGAAGGGACCAGCGGGGGCTAAATGAGCAGTTCTTC	CASSGRDQRGLNEQFF
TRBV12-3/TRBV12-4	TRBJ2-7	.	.	TGTGCCAGCAGTTTACGCGGGCCTAACTACGAGCAGTACTTC	CASSLRGPNYEQYF
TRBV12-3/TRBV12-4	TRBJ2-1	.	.	TGTGCCAGGACTGGGGGCCTGGGGTACAATGAGCAGTTCTTC	CARTGGLGYNEQFF
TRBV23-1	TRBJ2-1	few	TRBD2	TGCGCCAGCAGTCAATCGATAGGCGGGAGCTCCTACAATGAGCAGTTCTTC	CASSQSIGGSSYNEQFF
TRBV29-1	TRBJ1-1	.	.	TGCAGCGTTGCGAGGGCCACTGAAGCTTTCTTT	CSVARATEAFF
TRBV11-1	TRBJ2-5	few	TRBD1	TGTGCCAGCAGCTCAAGGACAGGGGGCTTAGGACGACAAGAGACCCAGTACTTC	CASSSRTGGLGRQETQYF
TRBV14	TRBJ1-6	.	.	TGTGCCAGCAGCCAAGCAACCAGGGAGCCCCTCCACTTT	CASSQATREPLHF
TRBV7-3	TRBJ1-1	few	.	TGTGCCAGCAGCGGGGGACTTAACACTGAAGCTTTCTTT	CASSGGLNTEAFF
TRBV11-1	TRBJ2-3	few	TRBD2	TGTGCCAGCAGTTTTCCGCTACCCGACTCAGCACGGGAGGGGCCCCCCGAAGATACGCAGTATTTT	CASSFPLPDSAREGPPEDTQYF
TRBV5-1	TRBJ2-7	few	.	TGCGCCAGCAGCGGACCGACGGGATCCTACGAGCAGTACTTC	CASSGPTGSYEQYF
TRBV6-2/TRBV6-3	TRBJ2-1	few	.	TGTGCCAGCAAGGTTAGCGGTGACAATGAGCAGTTCTTC	CASKVSGDNEQFF
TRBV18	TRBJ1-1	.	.	TGTGCCAGCTCACCAGGGGTCGGGGGCGTAGTGAACACTGAAGCTTTCTTT	CASSPGVGGVVNTEAFF
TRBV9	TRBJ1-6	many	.	TGTGCCAGCAGCGCATTCCAGGGGAACTCACCCCTCCACTTT	CASSAFQGNSPLHF
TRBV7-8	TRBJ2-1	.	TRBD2	TGTGCCAGCTTGGACGGCGGGAGCCATGAGCAGTTCTTC	CASLDGGSHEQFF
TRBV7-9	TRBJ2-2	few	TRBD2	TGTGCCAGCAGTCCTTCTAGCGGGAGAAGCCCGAACACCGGGGAGCTGTTTTTT	CASSPSSGRSPNTGELFF
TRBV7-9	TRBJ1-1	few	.	TGTGCCAGCAGCACAGCAGCCAACTTT	CASSTAANF
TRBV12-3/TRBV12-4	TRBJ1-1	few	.	TGTGCCAGCAGTCCTCTGACGGGGAACACTGAAGCTTTCTTT	CASSPLTGNTEAFF
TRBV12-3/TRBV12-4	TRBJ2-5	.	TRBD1	TGTGCCAGCAGTTTAGCCAGGGGGCCATCAGCCGGGGAGACCCAGTACTTC	CASSLARGPSAGETQYF
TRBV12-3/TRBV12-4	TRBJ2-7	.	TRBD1	TGTGCCAGCAGTAGTCGGACAGGGTGGGAGCAGTACTTC	CASSSRTGWEQYF
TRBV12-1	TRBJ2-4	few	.	TGTGCCAGCAGCTTGGGACTAGCGGGAGCCAAAAACATTCAGTACTTC	CASSLGLAGAKNIQYF
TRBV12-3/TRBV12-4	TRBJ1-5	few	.	TGTGCCAGCAGTCCCCGCGACCATCCCGGTTTTTGGGGCAATCAGCCCCAGCATTTT	CASSPRDHPGFWGNQPQHF
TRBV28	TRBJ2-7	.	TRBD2	TGTGCCAGCAGTCCATGGACTAGCGGGAGGGCCGAGTCCTACGAGCAGTACTTC	CASSPWTSGRAESYEQYF
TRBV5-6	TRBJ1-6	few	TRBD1	TGTGCCAGCAGCTGCGTGGACAGGGATAATTCACCCCTCCACTTT	CASSCVDRDNSPLHF
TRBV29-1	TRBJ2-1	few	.	TGCAGCGTTGAAGTCGTAATTGGGGGGCGCGAGTTCTTC	CSVEVVIGGREFF
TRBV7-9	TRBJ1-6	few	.	TGTGCCAGCAGCTTAGGGGCCGCGAGCTCCTATAATTCACCCCTCCACTTT	CASSLGAASSYNSPLHF
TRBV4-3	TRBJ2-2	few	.	TGCGCCAGCAGCCAGGCAGGGGTTGGGGAGCTGTTTTTT	CASSQAGVGELFF
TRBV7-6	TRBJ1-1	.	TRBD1	TGTGCCAGCAGGGCCTCCCCCGGGACAGTCTTCACTGAAGCTTTCTTT	CASRASPGTVFTEAFF
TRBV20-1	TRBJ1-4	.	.	TGCAGTGCCACGGGTGCAACTAATGAAAAACTGTTTTTT	CSATGATNEKLFF
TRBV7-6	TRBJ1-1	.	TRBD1	TGTGCCAGCAGCTCAGGGGGCCTAGCGAACACTGAAGCTTTCTTT	CASSSGGLANTEAFF
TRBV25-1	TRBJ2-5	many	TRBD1	TGTGCCAGCAGTCTTGGGACAGGGAAGACCCAGTACTTC	CASSLGTGKTQYF
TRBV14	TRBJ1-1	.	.	TGTGCCAGCAGCCACGCGATTTACACTGAAGCTTTCTTT	CASSHAIYTEAFF
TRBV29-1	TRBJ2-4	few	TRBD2	TGCAGCGCGATATGGCGGGAGCCGGCCAAAAACATTCAGTACTTC	CSAIWREPAKNIQYF
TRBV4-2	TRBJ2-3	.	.	TGTGCCAGCAGCCAAGATTACCGAAGGTTTGGATACACAGATACGCAGTATTTT	CASSQDYRRFGYTDTQYF
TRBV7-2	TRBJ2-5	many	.	TGTGCCAGCAGCTTAAATGGGGGAGAGACCCAGTACTTC	CASSLNGGETQYF
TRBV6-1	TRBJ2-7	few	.	TGTGCCAGCAGCCTGGGACCCTTGAAGGACGAGCAGTACTTC	CASSLGPLKDEQYF
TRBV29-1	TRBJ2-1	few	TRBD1	TGCAGCGCGACAGGGGCCTCCTACAATGAGCAGTTCTTC	CSATGASYNEQFF
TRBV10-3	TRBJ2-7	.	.	TGTGCCAGATCGAGAAGGAAACAGACTTCCTACGAGCAGTACTTC	CARSRRKQTSYEQYF
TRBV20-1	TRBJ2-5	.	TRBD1	TGCAGTGCTAGGGATAGTAGGACAGGGGATGTGGAGACCCAGTACTTC	CSARDSRTGDVETQYF
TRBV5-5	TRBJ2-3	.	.	TGTGCCAGCAGCTCATTATTAGCGGACAGCACAGATACGCAGTATTTT	CASSSLLADSTDTQYF
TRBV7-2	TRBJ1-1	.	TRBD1	TGTGCCAGCAGTTTTTTTCTCCCCCCCGGGACAGACGAAGCTTTCTTT	CASSFFLPPGTDEAFF